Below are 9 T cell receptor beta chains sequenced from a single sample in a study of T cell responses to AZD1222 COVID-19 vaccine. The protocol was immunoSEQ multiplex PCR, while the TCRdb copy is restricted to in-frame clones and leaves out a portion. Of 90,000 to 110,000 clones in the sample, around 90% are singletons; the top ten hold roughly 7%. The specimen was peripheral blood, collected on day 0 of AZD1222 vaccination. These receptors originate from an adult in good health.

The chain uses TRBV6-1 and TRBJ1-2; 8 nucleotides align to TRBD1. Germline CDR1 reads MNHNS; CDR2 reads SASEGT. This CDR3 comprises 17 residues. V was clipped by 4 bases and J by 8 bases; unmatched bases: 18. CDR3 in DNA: TGTGCCAGCAGTGGGCGGAATTCCGGGACAGGAATGGGCGGCTACACCTTC. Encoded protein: CASSGRNSGTGMGGYTF.

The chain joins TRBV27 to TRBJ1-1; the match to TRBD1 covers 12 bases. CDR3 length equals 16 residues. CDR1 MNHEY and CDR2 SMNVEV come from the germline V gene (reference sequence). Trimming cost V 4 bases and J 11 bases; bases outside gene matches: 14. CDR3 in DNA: TGTGCCAGCAGTTCCGAAAGGGACAGGGGGCTGGGGGCGGCTTTCTTT. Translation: CASSSERDRGLGAAFF.

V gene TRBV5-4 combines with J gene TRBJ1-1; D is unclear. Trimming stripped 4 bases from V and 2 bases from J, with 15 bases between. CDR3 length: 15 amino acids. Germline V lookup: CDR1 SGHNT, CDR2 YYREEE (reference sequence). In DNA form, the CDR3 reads TGTGCCAGCAGCCTTGGGAACCCAGGAAACACTGAAGCTTTCTTT. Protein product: CASSLGNPGNTEAFF.

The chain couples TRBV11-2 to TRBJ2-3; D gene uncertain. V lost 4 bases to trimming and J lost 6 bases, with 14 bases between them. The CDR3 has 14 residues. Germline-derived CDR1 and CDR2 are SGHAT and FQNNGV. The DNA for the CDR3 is TGTGCCAGCAGCTCCCCGACGAGGCTCGATACGCAGTATTTT. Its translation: CASSSPTRLDTQYF.

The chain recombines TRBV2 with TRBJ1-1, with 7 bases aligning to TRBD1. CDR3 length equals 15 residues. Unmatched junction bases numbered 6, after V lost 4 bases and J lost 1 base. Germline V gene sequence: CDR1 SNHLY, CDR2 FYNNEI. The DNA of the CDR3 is TGTGCCAGCAGTGCTCAGGGGGTCGGGAACACTGAAGCTTTCTTT. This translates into CASSAQGVGNTEAFF.

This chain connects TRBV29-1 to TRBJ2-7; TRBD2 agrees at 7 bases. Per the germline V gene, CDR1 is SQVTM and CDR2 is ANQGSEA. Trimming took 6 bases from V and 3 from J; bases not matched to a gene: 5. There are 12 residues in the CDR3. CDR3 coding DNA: TGCAGCGTCCTTGGGGGGGTCTACGAGCAGTACTTC. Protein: CSVLGGVYEQYF.

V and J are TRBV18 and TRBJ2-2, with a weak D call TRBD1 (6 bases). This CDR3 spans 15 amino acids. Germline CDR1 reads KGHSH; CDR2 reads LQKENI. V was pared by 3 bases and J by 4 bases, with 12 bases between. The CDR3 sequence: CASSPAVRGTGELFF. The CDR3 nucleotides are TGTGCCAGCTCACCCGCGGTCAGGGGCACCGGGGAGCTGTTTTTT. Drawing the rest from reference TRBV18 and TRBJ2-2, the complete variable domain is NAGVMQNPRHLVRRRGQEARLRCSPMKGHSHVYWYRQLPEEGLKFMVYLQKENIIDESGMPKERFSAEFPKEGPSILRIQQVVRGDSAAYFCASSPAVRGTGELFFGEGSRLTVL.

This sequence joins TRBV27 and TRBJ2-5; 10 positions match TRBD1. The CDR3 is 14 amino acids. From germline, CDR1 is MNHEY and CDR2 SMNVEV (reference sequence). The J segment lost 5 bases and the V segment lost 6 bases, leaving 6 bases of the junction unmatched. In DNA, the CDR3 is TGTGCCAGCAGCCACGGACAGGGGGGCGAGACCCAGTACTTC. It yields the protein CASSHGQGGETQYF.

CDR3 DNA: TGTGCCAGCAGTGAAGCGCCCACAGGGTACAGCCCTAACAATGAGCAGTTCTTC. Translated, it gives CASSEAPTGYSPNNEQFF. This sequence joins TRBV6-1 and TRBJ2-1, with D maybe TRBD1 (6 bases). Germline assignment: CDR1 MNHNS and CDR2 SASEGT. V was pared by 0 bases and J by 5 bases, with 20 bases between. The CDR3 has 18 amino acids.